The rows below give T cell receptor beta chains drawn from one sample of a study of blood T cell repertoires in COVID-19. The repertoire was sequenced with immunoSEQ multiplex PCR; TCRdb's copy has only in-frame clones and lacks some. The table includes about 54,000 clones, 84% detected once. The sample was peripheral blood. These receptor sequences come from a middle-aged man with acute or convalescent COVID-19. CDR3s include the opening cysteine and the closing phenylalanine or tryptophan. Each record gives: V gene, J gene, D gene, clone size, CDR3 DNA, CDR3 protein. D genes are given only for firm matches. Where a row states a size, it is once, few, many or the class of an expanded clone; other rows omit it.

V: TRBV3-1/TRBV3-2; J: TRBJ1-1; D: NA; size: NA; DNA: TGTGCCAGCAGCCAAGGGCAGGGTGAAGCTTTCTTT; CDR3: CASSQGQGEAFF
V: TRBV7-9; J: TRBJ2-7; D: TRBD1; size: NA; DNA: TGTGCCAGCAGCCCCGGGACAGGGCACGAGCAGTACTTC; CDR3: CASSPGTGHEQYF
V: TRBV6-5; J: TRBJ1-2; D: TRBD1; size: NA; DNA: TGTGCCAGCGCATGGGACAGGAAGTATGGCTACACCTTC; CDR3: CASAWDRKYGYTF
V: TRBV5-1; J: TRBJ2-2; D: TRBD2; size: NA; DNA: TGCGCCAACCGACTAGCGGGAGGAGCCGGGGAGCTGTTTTTT; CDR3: CANRLAGGAGELFF
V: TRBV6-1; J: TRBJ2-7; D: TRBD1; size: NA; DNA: TGTGCCAGCAGTGAGGGACAGGGGGTAGACGAGCAGTACTTC; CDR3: CASSEGQGVDEQYF
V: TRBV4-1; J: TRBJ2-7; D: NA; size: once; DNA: TGCGCCAGCAGCCTGCGGGGTCCCCTTGACTACGAGCAGTACTTC; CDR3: CASSLRGPLDYEQYF
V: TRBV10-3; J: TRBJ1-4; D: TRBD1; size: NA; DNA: TGTGCCATCCGGGACAGGGTAAACGAAAAACTGTTTTTT; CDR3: CAIRDRVNEKLFF
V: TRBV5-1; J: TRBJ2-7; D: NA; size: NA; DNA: TGCGCCAGCAGCTTGGACGCAGGATCCTACGAGCAGTACTTC; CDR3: CASSLDAGSYEQYF
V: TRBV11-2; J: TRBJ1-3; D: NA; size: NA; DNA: TGTGCCAGCAGCCCTCGGAGAGCCGGAAACACCATATATTTT; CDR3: CASSPRRAGNTIYF
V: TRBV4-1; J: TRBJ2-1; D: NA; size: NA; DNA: TGCGCCAGCAGCCAGGGACTCAAAGGGGTCTACAATGAGCAGTTCTTC; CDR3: CASSQGLKGVYNEQFF
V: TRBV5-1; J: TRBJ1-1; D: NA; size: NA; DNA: TGCGCCAGCAGCTTTGGGAGGGATGTAAGGAACACTGAAGCTTTCTTT; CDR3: CASSFGRDVRNTEAFF
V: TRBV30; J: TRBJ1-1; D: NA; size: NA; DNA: TGTGCCTGGAGTGTACTGGAAAGGCAGGGGACTGAAGCTTTCTTT; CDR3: CAWSVLERQGTEAFF
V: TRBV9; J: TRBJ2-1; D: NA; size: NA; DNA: TGTGCCAGCAGCGTAGGGGGCCGCGACAGGCACAATGAGCAGTTCTTC; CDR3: CASSVGGRDRHNEQFF
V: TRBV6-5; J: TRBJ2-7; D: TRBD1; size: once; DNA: TGTGCCAGCAGTTACTCGACGGGACAGAGCTCCTACGAGCAGTACTTC; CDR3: CASSYSTGQSSYEQYF
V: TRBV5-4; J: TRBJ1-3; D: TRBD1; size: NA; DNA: TGTGCCAGCAGCTTTACAGGGGTTGGAAACACCATATATTTT; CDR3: CASSFTGVGNTIYF
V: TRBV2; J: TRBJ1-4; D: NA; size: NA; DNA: TGTGCCAGCGGCCTCCAGAATGAAAAACTGTTTTTT; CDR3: CASGLQNEKLFF
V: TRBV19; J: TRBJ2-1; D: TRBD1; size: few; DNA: TGTGCCAGTAGTGGTACAGGGGGATACTATGAGCAGTTCTTC; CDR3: CASSGTGGYYEQFF
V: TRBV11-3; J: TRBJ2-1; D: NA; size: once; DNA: TGTGCCAGCAGTCGGGGGCTAACAGGGGATGAGCAGTTCTTC; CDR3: CASSRGLTGDEQFF
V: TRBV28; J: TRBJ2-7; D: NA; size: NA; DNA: TGTGCCAGCAGTTTTAGGGAGAGGCCTTACGAGCAGTACTTC; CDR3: CASSFRERPYEQYF
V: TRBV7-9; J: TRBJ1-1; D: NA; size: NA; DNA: TGTGCCAGCAGCCCCCGGGGCGGGGGGAACACTGAAGCTTTCTTT; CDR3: CASSPRGGGNTEAFF
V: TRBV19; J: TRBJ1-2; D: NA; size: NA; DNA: TGTGCCAGTAGTATCGGAGTTTGGTACACCTTC; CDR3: CASSIGVWYTF
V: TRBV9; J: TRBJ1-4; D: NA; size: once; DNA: TGTGCCAGCAGCGTAGACATCCGACCTAGTGAAAAACTGTTTTTT; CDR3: CASSVDIRPSEKLFF
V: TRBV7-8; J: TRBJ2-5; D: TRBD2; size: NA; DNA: TGTGCCAGCAGCCCAGGACTAGGAGAGACCCAGTACTTC; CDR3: CASSPGLGETQYF
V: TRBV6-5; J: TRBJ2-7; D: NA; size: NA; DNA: TGTGCCAGCAGTTACTCGATCTCAGTCTCCTACGAGCAGTACTTC; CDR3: CASSYSISVSYEQYF
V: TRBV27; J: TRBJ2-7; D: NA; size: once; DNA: TGTGCCAGCAGTTTATCATCAGGGCTCAGCTCCTACGAGCAGTACTTC; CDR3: CASSLSSGLSSYEQYF
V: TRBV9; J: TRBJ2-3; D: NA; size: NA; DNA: TGTGCCAGCAGCCGGTGGACGGGGGGCACAGATACGCAGTATTTT; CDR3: CASSRWTGGTDTQYF
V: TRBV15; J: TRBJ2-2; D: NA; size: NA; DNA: TGTGCCACCAGCAGAGATCGGGGGAACACCGGGGAGCTGTTTTTT; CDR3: CATSRDRGNTGELFF
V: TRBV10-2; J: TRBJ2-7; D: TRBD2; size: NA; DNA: TGCGCCAGCATCACCGGGACTAGCTCCTACGAGCAGTACTTC; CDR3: CASITGTSSYEQYF
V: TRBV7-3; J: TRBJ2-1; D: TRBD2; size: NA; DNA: TGTGCCAGCAGCTTAGGGCTAGCGGGAGAGGTTGAGCAGTTCTTC; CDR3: CASSLGLAGEVEQFF
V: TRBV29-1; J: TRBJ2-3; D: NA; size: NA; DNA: TGCAGCGTTGAAGGTTTCCAGGAAGATACGCAGTATTTT; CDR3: CSVEGFQEDTQYF
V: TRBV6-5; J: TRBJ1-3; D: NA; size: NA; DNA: TGTGCCAGCAGGGGACTGTTCTCTGGAAACACCATATATTTT; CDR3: CASRGLFSGNTIYF
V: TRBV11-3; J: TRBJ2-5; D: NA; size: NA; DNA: TGTGCCAGCAGGGGTCAGGGGATGGAGACCCAGTACTTC; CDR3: CASRGQGMETQYF
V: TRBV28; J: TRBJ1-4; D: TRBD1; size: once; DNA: TGTGCCAGCAGTTTATCTTACAGGGGGCGGGGTGAAAAACTGTTTTTT; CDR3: CASSLSYRGRGEKLFF
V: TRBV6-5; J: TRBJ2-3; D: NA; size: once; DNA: TGTGCCAGCAGTTACGGGGGCGCTGGCACAGATACGCAGTATTTT; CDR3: CASSYGGAGTDTQYF